This T cell receptor beta chain was profiled in a study of CD8 T cells in ankylosing spondylitis. Quantitative 5'-RACE with molecular barcodes produced the TCR beta libraries. TCRdb used MiXCR to reprocess the 5' RACE reads, holding one entry per CDR3 protein. The data hold 250,000 to 400,000 distinct CDR3 sequences, with around a tenth observed a single time. The CDR3 sequence is 14 residues long. CDR1 is SGDLS, CDR2 YYNGEE, per germline. Trimming cost V 0 bases and J 6 bases; bases outside gene matches: 3. Sequenced material: blood, either unsorted or a sorted T cell fraction (not recorded which). The clonotype was recovered from a female donor with ankylosing spondylitis or in good health (not recorded which). The genes are TRBV9 and TRBJ2-1; 7 nucleotides match TRBD2. CDR3 loop: CASSVVSSGNEQFF. The CDR3 bases are TGTGCCAGCAGCGTAGTATCTAGCGGCAATGAGCAGTTCTTC.